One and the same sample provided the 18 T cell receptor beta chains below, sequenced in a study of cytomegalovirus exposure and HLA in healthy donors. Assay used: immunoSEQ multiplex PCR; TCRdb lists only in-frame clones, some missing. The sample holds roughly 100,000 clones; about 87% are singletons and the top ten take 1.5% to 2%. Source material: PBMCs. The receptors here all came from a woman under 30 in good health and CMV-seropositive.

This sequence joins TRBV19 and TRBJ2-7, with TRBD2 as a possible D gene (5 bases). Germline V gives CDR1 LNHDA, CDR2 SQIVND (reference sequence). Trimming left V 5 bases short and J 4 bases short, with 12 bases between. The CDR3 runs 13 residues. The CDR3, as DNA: TGTGCCAGTAGTTCTTTTCCGGGGTACGAGCAGTACTTC. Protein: CASSSFPGYEQYF. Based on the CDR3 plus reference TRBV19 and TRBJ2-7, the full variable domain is DGGITQSPKYLFRKEGQNVTLSCEQNLNHDAMYWYRQDPGQGLRLIYYSQIVNDFQKGDIAEGYSVSREKKESFPLTVTSAQKNPTAFYLCASSSFPGYEQYFGPGTRLTVT.

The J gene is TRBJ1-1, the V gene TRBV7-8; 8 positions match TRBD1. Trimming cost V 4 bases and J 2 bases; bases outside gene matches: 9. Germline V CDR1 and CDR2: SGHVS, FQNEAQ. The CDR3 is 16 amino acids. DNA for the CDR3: TGTGCCAGCAGCTCCAGGACAGGGAGTATAAACACTGAAGCTTTCTTT. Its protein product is CASSSRTGSINTEAFF.

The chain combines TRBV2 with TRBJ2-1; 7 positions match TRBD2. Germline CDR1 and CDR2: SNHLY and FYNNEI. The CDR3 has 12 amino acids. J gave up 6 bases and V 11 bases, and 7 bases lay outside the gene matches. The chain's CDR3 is CASKGGGNEQFF. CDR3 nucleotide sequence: TGTGCCTCTAAAGGCGGGGGCAATGAGCAGTTCTTC.

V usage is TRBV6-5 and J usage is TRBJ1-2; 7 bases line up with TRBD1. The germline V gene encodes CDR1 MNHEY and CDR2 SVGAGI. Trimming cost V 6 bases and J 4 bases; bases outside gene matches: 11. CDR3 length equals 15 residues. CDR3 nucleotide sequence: TGTGCCAGCAGCCCCTATAGACAGGGCGCCTATGGCTACACCTTC. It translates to CASSPYRQGAYGYTF.

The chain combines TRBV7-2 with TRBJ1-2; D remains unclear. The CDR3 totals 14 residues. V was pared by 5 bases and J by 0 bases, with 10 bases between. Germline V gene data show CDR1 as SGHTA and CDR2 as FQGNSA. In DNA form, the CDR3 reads TGTGCCAGCAGCCCCGGGAGAGCTAACTATGGCTACACCTTC. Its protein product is CASSPGRANYGYTF.

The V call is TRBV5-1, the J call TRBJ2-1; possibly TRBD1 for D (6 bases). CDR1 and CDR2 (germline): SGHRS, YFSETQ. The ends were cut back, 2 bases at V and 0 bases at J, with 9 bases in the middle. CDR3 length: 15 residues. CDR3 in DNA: TGCGCCAGCAGCTTTTACAGGGACTCCTACAATGAGCAGTTCTTC. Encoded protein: CASSFYRDSYNEQFF.

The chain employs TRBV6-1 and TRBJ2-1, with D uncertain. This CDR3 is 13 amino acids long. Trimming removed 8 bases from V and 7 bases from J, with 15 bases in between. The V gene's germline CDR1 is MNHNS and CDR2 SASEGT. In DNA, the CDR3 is TGTGCCAGCCTAGACCGTGCCCCAAATGAGCAGTTCTTC. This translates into CASLDRAPNEQFF.

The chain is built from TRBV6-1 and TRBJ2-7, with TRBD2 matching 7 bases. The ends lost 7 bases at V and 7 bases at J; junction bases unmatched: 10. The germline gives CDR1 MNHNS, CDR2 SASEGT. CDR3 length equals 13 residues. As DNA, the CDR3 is TGTGCCAGCACCCGGGGGGACTTGGGGGAGCAGTACTTC. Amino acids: CASTRGDLGEQYF.

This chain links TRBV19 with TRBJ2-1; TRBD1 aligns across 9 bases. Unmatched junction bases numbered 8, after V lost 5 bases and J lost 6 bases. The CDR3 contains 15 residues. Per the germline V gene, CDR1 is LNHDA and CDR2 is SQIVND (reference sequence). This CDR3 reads CASSLGTGQFNEQFF. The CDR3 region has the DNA TGTGCCAGTAGTCTCGGGACAGGGCAATTCAATGAGCAGTTCTTC.

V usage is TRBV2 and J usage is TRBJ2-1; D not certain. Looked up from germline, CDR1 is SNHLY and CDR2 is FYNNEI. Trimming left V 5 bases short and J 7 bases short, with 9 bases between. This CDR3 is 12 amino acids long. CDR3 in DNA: TGTGCCAGCAGTTTGGAGTGGAATGAGCAGTTCTTC. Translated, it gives CASSLEWNEQFF.

The CDR3 DNA sequence: TGTGCCAGCAGTGGCGGGGACAGGGAGACCCAGTACTTC. Encoded protein: CASSGGDRETQYF. The rearrangement uses TRBV25-1 and TRBJ2-5; 8 bases are a match to TRBD1. V gave up 4 bases and J gave up 5 bases; unmatched junction bases: 3. Germline V lookup: CDR1 MGHDK, CDR2 SYGVNS. The CDR3 runs to 13 residues.

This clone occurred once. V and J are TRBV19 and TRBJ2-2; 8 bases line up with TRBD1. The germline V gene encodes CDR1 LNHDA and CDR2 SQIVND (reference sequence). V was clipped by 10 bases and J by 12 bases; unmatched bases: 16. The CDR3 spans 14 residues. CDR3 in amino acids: CATLSETGDNKLFF. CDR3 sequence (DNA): TGTGCCACCCTCTCTGAGACAGGGGACAATAAGCTGTTTTTT.

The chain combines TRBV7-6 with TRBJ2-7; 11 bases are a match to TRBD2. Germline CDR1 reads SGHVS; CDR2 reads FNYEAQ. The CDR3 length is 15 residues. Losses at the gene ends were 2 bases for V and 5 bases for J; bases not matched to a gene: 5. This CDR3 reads CASSLRTSGGHEQYF. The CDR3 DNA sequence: TGTGCCAGCAGCTTACGCACTAGCGGGGGCCACGAGCAGTACTTC.

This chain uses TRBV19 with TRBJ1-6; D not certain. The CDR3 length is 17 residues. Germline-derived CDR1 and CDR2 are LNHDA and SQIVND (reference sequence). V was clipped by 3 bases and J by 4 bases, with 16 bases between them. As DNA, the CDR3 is TGTGCCAGTAGTATCACCGCCGGACGGGAATATAATTCACCCCTCCACTTT. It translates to CASSITAGREYNSPLHF.

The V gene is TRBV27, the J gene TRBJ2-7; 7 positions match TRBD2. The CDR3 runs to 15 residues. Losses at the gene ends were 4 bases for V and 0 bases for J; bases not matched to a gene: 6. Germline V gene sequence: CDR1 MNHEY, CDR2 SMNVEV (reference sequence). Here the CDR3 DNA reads TGTGCCAGCAGTTGGGCGGGGGTGAGCTCCTACGAGCAGTACTTC. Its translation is CASSWAGVSSYEQYF.

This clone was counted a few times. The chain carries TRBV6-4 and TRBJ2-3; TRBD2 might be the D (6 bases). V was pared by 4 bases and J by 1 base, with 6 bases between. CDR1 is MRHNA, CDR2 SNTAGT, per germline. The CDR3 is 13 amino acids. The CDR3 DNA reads TGTGCCAGCAGTGCGGGGGGCACAGATACGCAGTATTTT. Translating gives CASSAGGTDTQYF.

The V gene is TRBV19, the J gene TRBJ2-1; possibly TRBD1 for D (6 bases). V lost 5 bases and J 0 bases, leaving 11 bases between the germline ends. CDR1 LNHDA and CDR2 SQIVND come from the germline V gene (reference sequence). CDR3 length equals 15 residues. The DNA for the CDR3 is TGTGCCAGTAGTGAAAAGGACAGCTCCTACAATGAGCAGTTCTTC. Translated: CASSEKDSSYNEQFF.

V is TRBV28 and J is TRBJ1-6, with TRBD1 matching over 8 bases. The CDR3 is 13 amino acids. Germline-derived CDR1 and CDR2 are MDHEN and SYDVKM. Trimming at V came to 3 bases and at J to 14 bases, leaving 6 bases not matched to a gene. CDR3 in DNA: TGTGCCAGCAGTTTGCCGGACAGGGTAGCCCTCCACTTT. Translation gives CASSLPDRVALHF.